This T cell receptor beta chain was identified during a study of blood T cell repertoires in COVID-19. Study in general: The United States, Italy and Spain were the sources of the acute and convalescent COVID-19 samples.

Assay: immunoSEQ multiplex PCR; the TCRdb copy retains only in-frame clones and omits some. The top ten hold about 18% of the sample, which has just over 95,000 clones, roughly 87% seen once. The CDR3 covers 16 residues. Germline CDR1 and CDR2: GTSNPN and SVGIG (reference sequence). The germline V and J ends were trimmed by 0 bases and 4 bases, with 16 bases remaining between them. The clonotype comes from a man older than 75 with acute or convalescent COVID-19. Sequenced material: peripheral blood. The J gene is TRBJ1-5, the V gene TRBV30; D not resolved. CDR3 DNA: TGTGCCTGGAGTGTAACGGTCTCATCGGGAAATCAGCCCCAGCATTTT. Its translation: CAWSVTVSSGNQPQHF.